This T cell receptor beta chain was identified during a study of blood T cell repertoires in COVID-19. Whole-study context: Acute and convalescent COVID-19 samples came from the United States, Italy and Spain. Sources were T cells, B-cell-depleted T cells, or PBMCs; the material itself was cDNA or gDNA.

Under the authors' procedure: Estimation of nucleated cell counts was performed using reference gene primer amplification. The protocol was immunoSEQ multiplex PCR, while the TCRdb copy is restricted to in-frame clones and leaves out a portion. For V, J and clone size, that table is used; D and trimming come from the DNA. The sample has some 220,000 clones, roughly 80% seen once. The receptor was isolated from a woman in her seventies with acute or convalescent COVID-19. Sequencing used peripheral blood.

DNA for the CDR3: TGTGCCAGCAGGCCAACAGGGGGAACGAACTTCCAAGAGACCCAGTACTTC. Translating it yields CASRPTGGTNFQETQYF. This chain joins TRBV28 and TRBJ2-5; 8 bases are a match to TRBD1. CDR1 and CDR2 (germline): MDHEN, SYDVKM. J gave up 1 base and V 6 bases, and 13 bases lay outside the gene matches. This CDR3 has 17 residues.